The entry that follows covers one T cell receptor beta chain sequence. Its antigen is not identified. This record belongs to a study of ipilimumab plus nivolumab after autologous stem cell transplantation. Study background: The DLBCL group included primary refractory and relapsed cases. Study-wide findings and caveats: Authors suggest TCR repertoire, Treg phenotype and gut microbiota support further study.

The CDR3 contains 15 residues. Germline CDR1 is SGHRS and CDR2 is YFSETQ. Between the trimmed V and J ends, which lost 2 bases and 0 bases, there was a span of 9 bases. Ipilimumab, 1 mg/kg, started 14 to 28 days after autologous transplant. Dosing: nivolumab 3 mg/kg IV, weeks 1, 4, 7, 10, then every two weeks to week 26. The assay was immunoSEQ multiplex PCR, and TCRdb's table has in-frame clones only and misses some. The table records some 87,000 clones, 75% to 85% of them present only once. The sequencing here drew on PBMCs, taken in a trial of ipilimumab plus nivolumab as post-transplant consolidation. The J gene is TRBJ2-1, the V gene TRBV5-1, with D maybe TRBD2 (6 bases). This TCR derives from a male donor with diffuse large B-cell lymphoma. The DNA of the CDR3 is TGCGCCAGCAGCTTTAGCGGAAACTCCTACAATGAGCAGTTCTTC. It specifies CASSFSGNSYNEQFF.